This TCR beta chain was recorded in a study of blood T cell repertoires in COVID-19. Using immunoSEQ multiplex PCR, the repertoire was profiled, and TCRdb retains in-frame clones only, with some absent. This table holds almost 200,000 clones, 70% to 90% found once. This CDR3 has 14 residues. CDR1 is SGHTA and CDR2 is FQGNSA in the germline V gene. Trimming took 8 bases from V and 4 from J; bases not matched to a gene: 5. Sequencing used peripheral blood. The rearrangement uses TRBV7-2 and TRBJ2-1; 10 bases map to TRBD2. The receptor comes from a man in his 60s with COVID-19, enrolled during active disease. DNA of the CDR3: TGTGCCAGCGAACGGACTAGCGGATACAATGAGCAGTTCTTC. Its translation is CASERTSGYNEQFF. Based on the CDR3 plus reference TRBV7-2 and TRBJ2-1, the full variable domain is GAGVSQSPSNKVTEKGKDVELRCDPISGHTALYWYRQSLGQGLEFLIYFQGNSAPDKSGLPSDRFSAERTGGSVSTLTIQRTQQEDSAVYLCASERTSGYNEQFFGPGTRLTVL.